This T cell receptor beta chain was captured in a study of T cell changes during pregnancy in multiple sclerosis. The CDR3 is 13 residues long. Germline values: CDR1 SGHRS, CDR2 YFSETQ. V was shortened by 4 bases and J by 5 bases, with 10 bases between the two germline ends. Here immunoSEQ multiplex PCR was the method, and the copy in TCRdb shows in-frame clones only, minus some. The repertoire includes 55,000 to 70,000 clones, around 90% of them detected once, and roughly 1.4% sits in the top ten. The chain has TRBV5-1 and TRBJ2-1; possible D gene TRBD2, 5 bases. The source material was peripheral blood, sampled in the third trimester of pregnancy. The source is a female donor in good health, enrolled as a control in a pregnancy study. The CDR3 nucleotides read TGCGCCAGCAGCCCACTAGGAGACAATGAGCAGTTCTTC. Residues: CASSPLGDNEQFF.